This entry describes one TCR beta chain. Its target is unknown. Clones were read by immunoSEQ multiplex PCR, and TCRdb kept only the in-frame ones, dropping some. The profile covers 150,000 to 200,000 clones, with 92% appearing a single time and about 2.3% taken by the ten largest. The data originate from a study of T cell responses to AZD1222 COVID-19 vaccine. Study outcomes and limitations: Only a handful of AZD1222 recipients were seropositive at baseline. With two AZD1222 doses given, Spike-specific TCR breadth and depth both rose. It should be noted that donors were predominantly white British and more often female, and clonal diversity was possibly underestimated. Reportedly, nearly half the spike-specific TCRs target unmutated variant regions.

The germline V and J ends were trimmed by 5 bases and 6 bases, with 11 bases remaining between them. Germline loops: CDR1 DFQATT, CDR2 SNEGSKA (reference sequence). This CDR3 has 11 amino acids. The source was peripheral blood, collected on day 0 of AZD1222 vaccination. The chain combines TRBV20-1 with TRBJ2-7; D may be TRBD1 (6 bases). The sequence derives from an adult in good health. As DNA, the CDR3 is TGCAGTGCTGCACAGGGTCTCGAGCAGTACTTC. It is translated as CSAAQGLEQYF.